This T cell receptor (beta chain) was captured by sequencing in a study of blood T cell repertoires in COVID-19. Study-wide context: Samples of COVID-19 (acute and convalescent) were obtained from the United States, Italy and Spain. PBMCs, B-cell-depleted T cells, or T cells were the source of the cDNA or gDNA that made up the material.

Germline V gene sequence: CDR1 SGHDN, CDR2 FVKESK. The ends were cut back, 0 bases at V and 0 bases at J, with 13 bases in the middle. This CDR3 is 17 amino acids long. TCRdb's table, derived via immunoSEQ multiplex PCR, lists solely in-frame clones and lacks some. The data contain roughly 81,000 clones, 80% to 90% of them singletons. This chain connects TRBV14 to TRBJ2-3, with a possible D match to TRBD1 (6 bases). The clonotype was recovered from an older man with active or convalescent COVID-19. Input material: peripheral blood. CDR3 sequence reads: CASSQDVGDRSTDTQYF. The CDR3 DNA reads TGTGCCAGCAGCCAAGATGTTGGTGACAGGAGCACAGATACGCAGTATTTT.